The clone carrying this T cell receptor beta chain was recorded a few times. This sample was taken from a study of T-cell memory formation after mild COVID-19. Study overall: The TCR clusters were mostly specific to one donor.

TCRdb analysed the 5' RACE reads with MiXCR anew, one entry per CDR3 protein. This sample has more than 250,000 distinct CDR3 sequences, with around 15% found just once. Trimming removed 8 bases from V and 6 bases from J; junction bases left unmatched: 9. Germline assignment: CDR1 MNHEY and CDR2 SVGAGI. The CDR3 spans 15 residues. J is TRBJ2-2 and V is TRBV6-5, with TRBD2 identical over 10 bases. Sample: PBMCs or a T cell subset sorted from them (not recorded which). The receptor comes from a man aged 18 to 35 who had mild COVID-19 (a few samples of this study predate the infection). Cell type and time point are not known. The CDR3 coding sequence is TGTGCCAGCCACCCAGCGGGGGGGCTAGCCGGGGAGCTGTTTTTT. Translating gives CASHPAGGLAGELFF.